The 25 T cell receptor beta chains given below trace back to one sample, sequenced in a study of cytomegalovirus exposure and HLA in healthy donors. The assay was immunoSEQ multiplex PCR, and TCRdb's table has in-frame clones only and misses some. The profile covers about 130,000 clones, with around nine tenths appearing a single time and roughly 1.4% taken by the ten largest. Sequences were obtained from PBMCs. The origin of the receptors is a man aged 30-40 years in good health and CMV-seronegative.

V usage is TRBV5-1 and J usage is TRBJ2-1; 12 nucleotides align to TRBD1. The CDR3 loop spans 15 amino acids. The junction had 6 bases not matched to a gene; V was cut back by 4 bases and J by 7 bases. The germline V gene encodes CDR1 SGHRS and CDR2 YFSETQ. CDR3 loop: CASSKGQGARNEQFF. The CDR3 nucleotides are TGCGCCAGCAGCAAGGGACAGGGGGCCCGGAATGAGCAGTTCTTC.

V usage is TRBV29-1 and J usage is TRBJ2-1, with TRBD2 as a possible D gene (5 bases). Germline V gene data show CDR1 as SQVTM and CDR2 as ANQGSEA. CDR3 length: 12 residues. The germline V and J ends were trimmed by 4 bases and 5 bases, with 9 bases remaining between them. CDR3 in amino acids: CSVVRVHNEQFF. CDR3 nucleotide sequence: TGCAGCGTTGTGCGGGTTCACAATGAGCAGTTCTTC.

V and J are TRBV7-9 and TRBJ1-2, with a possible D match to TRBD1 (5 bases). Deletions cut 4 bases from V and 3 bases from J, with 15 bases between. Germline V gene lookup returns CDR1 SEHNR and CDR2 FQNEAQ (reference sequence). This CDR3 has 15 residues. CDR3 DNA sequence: TGTGCCAGCAGCTCCACGGGGGTACAATACTATGGCTACACCTTC. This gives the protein CASSSTGVQYYGYTF. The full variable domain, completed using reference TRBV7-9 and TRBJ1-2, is DTGVSQNPRHKITKRGQNVTFRCDPISEHNRLYWYRQTLGQGPEFLTYFQNEAQLEKSRLLSDRFSAERPKGSFSTLEIQRTEQGDSAMYLCASSSTGVQYYGYTFGSGTRLTVV.

The CDR3 is CASSVSGGLGEKLFF. Written as DNA, the CDR3 is TGTGCCAGCAGTGTAAGCGGGGGCTTGGGGGAAAAACTGTTTTTT. The rearrangement links TRBV9 to TRBJ1-4; a possible D gene is TRBD1 (6 bases). Germline V gene lookup returns CDR1 SGDLS and CDR2 YYNGEE. The CDR3 is 15 amino acids. The germline V and J ends were trimmed by 5 bases and 8 bases, with 19 bases remaining between them.

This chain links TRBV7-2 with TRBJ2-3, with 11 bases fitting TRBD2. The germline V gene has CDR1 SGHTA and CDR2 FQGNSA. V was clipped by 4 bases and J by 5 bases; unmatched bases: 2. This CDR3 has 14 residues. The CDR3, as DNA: TGTGCCAGCAGCTCCCTAGCGGGAGGAGATACGCAGTATTTT. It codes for CASSSLAGGDTQYF.

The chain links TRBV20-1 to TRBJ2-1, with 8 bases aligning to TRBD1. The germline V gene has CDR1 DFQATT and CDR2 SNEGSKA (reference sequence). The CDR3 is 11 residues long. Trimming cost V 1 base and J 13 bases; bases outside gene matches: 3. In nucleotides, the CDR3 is TGCAGTGCTAGAGTGGGGACAGGTCAGTTCTTC. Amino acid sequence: CSARVGTGQFF.

The CDR3 DNA reads as TGCGCCAGCAGCCAAGCATTCAACAGGGCGAACACTGAAGCTTTCTTT. Translating it yields CASSQAFNRANTEAFF. The chain employs TRBV4-1 and TRBJ1-1; D may be TRBD1 (6 bases). CDR1 is MGHRA, CDR2 YSYEKL, per germline. V lost 1 base to trimming and J lost 1 base, with 13 bases between them. The CDR3 covers 16 residues.

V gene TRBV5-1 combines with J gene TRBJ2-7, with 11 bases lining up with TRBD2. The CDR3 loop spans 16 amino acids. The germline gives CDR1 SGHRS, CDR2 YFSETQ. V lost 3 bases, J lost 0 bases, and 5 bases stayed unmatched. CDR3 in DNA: TGCGCCAGCAGCTGGATGACTAGCGGGGTCTCCTACGAGCAGTACTTC. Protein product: CASSWMTSGVSYEQYF.

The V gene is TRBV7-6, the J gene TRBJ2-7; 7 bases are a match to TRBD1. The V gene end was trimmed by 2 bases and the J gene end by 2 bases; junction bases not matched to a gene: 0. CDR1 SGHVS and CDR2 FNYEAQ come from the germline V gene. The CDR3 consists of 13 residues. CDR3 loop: CASSLQGAYEQYF. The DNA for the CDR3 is TGTGCCAGCAGCTTACAGGGGGCCTACGAGCAGTACTTC.

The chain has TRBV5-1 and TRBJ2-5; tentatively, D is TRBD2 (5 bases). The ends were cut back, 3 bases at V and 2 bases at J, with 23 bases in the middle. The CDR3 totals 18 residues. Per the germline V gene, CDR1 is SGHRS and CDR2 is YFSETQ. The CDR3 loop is CASSSGRSPPSGQETQYF. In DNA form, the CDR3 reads TGCGCCAGCAGCTCTGGACGATCCCCCCCGTCGGGGCAAGAGACCCAGTACTTC.

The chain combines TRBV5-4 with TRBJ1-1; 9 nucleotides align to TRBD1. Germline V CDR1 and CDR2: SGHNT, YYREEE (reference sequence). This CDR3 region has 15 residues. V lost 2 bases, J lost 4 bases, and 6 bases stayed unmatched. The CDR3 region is CASSLQGALGTEAFF. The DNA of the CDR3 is TGTGCCAGCAGCTTACAGGGGGCTCTGGGCACTGAAGCTTTCTTT.

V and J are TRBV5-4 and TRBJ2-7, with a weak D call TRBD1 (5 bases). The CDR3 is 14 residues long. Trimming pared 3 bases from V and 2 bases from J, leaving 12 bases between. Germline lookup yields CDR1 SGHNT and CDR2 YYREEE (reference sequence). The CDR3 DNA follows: TGTGCCAGCAGCTCCCCCGACAGAACCTACGAGCAGTACTTC. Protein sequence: CASSSPDRTYEQYF.

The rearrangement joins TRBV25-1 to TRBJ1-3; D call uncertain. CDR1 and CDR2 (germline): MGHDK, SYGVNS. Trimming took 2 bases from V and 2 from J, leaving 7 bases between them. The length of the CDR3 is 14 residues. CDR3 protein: CASSEQLPGNTIYF. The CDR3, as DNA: TGTGCCAGCAGTGAACAACTCCCTGGAAACACCATATATTTT.

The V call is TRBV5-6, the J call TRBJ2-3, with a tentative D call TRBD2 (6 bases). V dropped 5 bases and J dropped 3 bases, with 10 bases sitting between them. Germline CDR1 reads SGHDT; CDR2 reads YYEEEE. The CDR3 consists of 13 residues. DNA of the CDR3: TGTGCCAGCAGAGCCAGCGGGACAGATACGCAGTATTTT. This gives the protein CASRASGTDTQYF.

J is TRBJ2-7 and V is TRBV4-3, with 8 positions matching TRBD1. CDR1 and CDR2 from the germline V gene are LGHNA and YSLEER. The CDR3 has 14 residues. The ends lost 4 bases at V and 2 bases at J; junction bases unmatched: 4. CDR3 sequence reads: CASSPMTGAYEQYF. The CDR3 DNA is TGCGCCAGCAGCCCAATGACAGGGGCCTACGAGCAGTACTTC.

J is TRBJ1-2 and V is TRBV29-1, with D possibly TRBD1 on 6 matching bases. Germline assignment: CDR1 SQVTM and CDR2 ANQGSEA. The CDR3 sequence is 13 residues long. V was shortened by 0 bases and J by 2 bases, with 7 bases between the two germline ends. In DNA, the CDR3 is TGCAGCGTTGAAGAAGGGGGAAACTATGGCTACACCTTC. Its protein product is CSVEEGGNYGYTF.

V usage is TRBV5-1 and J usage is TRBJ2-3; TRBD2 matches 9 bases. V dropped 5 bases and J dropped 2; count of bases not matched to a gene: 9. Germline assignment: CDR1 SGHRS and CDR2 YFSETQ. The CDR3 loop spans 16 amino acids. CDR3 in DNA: TGCGCCAGCAGACGGACTAGCGAGACCCTCACAGATACGCAGTATTTT. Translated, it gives CASRRTSETLTDTQYF.

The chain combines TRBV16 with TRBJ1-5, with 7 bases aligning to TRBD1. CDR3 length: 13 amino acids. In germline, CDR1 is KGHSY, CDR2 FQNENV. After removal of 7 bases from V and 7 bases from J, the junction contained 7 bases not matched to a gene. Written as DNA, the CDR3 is TGTGCCAGCACTCAGGGGGGCGGGCAGCCCCAGCATTTT. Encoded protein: CASTQGGGQPQHF.

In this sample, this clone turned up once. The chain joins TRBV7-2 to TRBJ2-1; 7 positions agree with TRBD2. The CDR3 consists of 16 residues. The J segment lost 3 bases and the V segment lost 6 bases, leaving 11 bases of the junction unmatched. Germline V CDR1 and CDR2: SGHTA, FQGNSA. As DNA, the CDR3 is TGTGCCAGCAGTTCGACCCGCGGGAGTCTCTACAATGAGCAGTTCTTC. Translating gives CASSSTRGSLYNEQFF.

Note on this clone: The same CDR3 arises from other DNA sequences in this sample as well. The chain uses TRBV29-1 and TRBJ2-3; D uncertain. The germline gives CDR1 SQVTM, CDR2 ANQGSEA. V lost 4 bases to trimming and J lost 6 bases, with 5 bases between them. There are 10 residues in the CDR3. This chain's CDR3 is CSVVADTQYF. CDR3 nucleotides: TGCAGCGTTGTCGCGGATACGCAGTATTTT.

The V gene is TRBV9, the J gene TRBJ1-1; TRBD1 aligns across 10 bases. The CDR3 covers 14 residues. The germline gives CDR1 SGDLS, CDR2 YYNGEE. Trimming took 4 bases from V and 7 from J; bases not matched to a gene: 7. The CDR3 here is CASSPRTGGGEAFF. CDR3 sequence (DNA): TGTGCCAGCAGCCCCCGGACAGGGGGGGGTGAAGCTTTCTTT. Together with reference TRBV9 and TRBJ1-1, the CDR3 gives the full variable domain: DSGVTQTPKHLITATGQRVTLRCSPRSGDLSVYWYQQSLDQGLQFLIQYYNGEERAKGNILERFSAQQFPDLHSELNLSSLELGDSALYFCASSPRTGGGEAFFGQGTRLTVV.

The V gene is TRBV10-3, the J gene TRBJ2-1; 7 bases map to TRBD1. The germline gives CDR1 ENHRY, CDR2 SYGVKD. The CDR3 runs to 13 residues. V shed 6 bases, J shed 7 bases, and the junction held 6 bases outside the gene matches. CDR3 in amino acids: CAISDRQGNEQFF. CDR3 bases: TGTGCCATCAGCGACCGACAGGGAAATGAGCAGTTCTTC.

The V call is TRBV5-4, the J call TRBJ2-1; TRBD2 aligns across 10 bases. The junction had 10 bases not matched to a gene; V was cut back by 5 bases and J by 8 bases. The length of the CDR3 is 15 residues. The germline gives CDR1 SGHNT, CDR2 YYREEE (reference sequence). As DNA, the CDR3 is TGTGCCAGCAGACCTCCCGGGACTAGCGCTGATGAGCAGTTCTTC. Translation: CASRPPGTSADEQFF.

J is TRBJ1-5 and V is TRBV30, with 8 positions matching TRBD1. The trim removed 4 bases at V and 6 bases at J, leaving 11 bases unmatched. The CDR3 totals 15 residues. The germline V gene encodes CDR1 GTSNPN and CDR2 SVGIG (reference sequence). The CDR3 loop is CAWKTGQGGSQPQHF. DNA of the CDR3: TGTGCCTGGAAAACCGGACAGGGTGGGAGTCAGCCCCAGCATTTT. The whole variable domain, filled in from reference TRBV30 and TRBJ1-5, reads SQTIHQWPATLVQPVGSPLSLECTVEGTSNPNLYWYRQAAGRGLQLLFYSVGIGQISSEVPQNLSASRPQDRQFILSSKKLLLSDSGFYLCAWKTGQGGSQPQHFGDGTRLSIL.

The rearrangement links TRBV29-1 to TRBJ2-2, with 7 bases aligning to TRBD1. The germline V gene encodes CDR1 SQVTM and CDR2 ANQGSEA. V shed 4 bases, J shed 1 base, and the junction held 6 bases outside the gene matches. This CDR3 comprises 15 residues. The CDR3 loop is CSVGEGAMNTGELFF. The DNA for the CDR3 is TGCAGCGTTGGAGAGGGGGCAATGAACACCGGGGAGCTGTTTTTT.